This TCR beta chain was captured in a study of CD8 T cells in ankylosing spondylitis. Making use of molecular barcodes, quantitative 5'-RACE generated TCR beta libraries. TCRdb redid the calling of the 5' RACE reads with MiXCR, one entry per CDR3 protein. Of about 390,000 distinct CDR3 sequences listed, 20% to 25% were seen once; the top ten hold less than 20%. Study outcomes and limitations: Ankylosing spondylitis blood seemed to carry a telltale TCR beta motif made of under ten highly homologous variants.

This clonotype was picked up many times. The antigen remains unidentified. Material: blood, either unsorted or a sorted T cell fraction (not recorded which). This receptor was identified in a male donor with ankylosing spondylitis.

The CDR3 is CASSSGSGQYF. The DNA for the CDR3 is TGTGCCAGCAGCTCTGGGAGCGGCCAGTACTTC. The chain is built from TRBV2 and TRBJ2-5, with D possibly being TRBD2 (5 bases). V was cut by 6 bases and J by 10 bases, with 12 bases left in between. CDR1 SNHLY and CDR2 FYNNEI come from the germline V gene. This CDR3 is built from 11 residues.